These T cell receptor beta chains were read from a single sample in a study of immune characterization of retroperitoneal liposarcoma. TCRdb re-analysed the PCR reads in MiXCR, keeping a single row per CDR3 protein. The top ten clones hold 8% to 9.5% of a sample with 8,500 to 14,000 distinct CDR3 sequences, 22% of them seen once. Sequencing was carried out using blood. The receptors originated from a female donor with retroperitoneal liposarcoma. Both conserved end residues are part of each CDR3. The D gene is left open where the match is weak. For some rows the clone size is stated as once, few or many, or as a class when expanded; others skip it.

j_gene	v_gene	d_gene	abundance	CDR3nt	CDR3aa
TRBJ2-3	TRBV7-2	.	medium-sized	TGTGCCAGCAGCTTAGACAGCGGAGGCACAGATACGCAGTATTTT	CASSLDSGGTDTQYF
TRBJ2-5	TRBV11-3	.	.	TGTGCCAGCAGCCACGACGGCAGGTCCCAGTACTTC	CASSHDGRSQYF
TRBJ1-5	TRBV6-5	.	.	TGTGCCAGCAGTTACTCAGGCGGACCAGGGAGCAATCAGCCCCAGCATTTT	CASSYSGGPGSNQPQHF
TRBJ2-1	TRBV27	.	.	TGTGCCAGCAGTCACTCAACAGAGCTTAGCTCCTACAATGAGCAGTTCTTC	CASSHSTELSSYNEQFF
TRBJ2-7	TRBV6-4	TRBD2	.	TGTGCCAGTAGCCGGGGACTAGCGGGAGGGCCGGGTGAGCAGTACTTC	CASSRGLAGGPGEQYF
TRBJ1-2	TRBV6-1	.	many	TGTGCCAGCAGTGTACAGGGAGCTGGGAGCTATGGCTACACCTTC	CASSVQGAGSYGYTF
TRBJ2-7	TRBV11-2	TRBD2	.	TGTGCCAGCAGCACGACTAGCGGGAGGACCGGCTCCTACGAGCAGTACTTC	CASSTTSGRTGSYEQYF
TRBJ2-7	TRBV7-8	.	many	TGTGCCAGCAGCTTAACTTCTACGTACGAGCAGTACTTC	CASSLTSTYEQYF
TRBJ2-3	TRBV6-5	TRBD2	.	TGTGCCAGCCTCCCTTCGGGGGGGGTAAGCACAGATACGCAGTATTTT	CASLPSGGVSTDTQYF
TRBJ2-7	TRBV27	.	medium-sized	TGTGCCAGCAGGCCCGGGTTGCTCTCCTACGAGCAGTACTTC	CASRPGLLSYEQYF
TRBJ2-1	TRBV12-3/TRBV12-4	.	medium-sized	TGTGCCAGCAGCTTCTCCGGGACCGACAATGAGCAGTTCTTC	CASSFSGTDNEQFF
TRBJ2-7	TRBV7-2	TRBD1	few	TGTGCCAGCAGCTTAGTGTGGGACAGCTCCTACGAGCAGTACTTC	CASSLVWDSSYEQYF
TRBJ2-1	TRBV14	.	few	TGTGCCAGCAGCCCTACGAACTACAATGAGCAGTTCTTC	CASSPTNYNEQFF
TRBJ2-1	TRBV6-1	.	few	TGTGCCACAGCCTGGGGGAGAAGCCCCTACGAGCAGTTCTTC	CATAWGRSPYEQFF
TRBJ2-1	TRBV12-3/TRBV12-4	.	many	TGTGCCAGCAGTGTAAGGGACTTCACCTACAATGAGCAGTTCTTC	CASSVRDFTYNEQFF
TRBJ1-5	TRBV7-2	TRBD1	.	TGTGCCAGCAGCCTCACCGGGACAGGGGATCAGCCCCAGCATTTT	CASSLTGTGDQPQHF
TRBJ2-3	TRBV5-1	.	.	TGCGCCAGCAGCTTAGGTAGCACAGATACGCAGTATTTT	CASSLGSTDTQYF
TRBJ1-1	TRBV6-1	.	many	TGTGCCAGCACCAGGGCGGGCACTGAAGCTTTCTTT	CASTRAGTEAFF
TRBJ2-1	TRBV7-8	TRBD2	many	TGTGCCAGCAGCTTCCATAAGGCTAGCGGGATCAATGAGCAGTTCTTC	CASSFHKASGINEQFF
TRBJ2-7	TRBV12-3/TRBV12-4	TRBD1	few	TGTGCCAGCAGTTTTCAGGACAGGTTGCGCGAGCAGTACTTC	CASSFQDRLREQYF
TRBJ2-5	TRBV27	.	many	TGTGCCGCAGGGGGGGAGACCCAGTACTTC	CAAGGETQYF
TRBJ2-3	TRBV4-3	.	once	TGCGCCAGCAGCCAAGAAGGCCCTTGGGATACGCAGTATTTT	CASSQEGPWDTQYF
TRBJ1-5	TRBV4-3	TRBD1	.	TGCGCCAGCAGCCAACCGGGACAGGGGATCAATCAGCCCCAGCATTTT	CASSQPGQGINQPQHF
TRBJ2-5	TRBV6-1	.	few	TGTGCCACCTACAAAGACAACCAAGAGACCCAGTACTTC	CATYKDNQETQYF
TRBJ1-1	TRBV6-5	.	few	TGTGCCAGCAACCGGGGGAGGAACACTGAAGCTTTCTTT	CASNRGRNTEAFF
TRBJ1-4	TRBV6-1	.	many	TGTGCCAGCAGAGCAACGCGGGCCGCTAATGAAAAACTGTTTTTT	CASRATRAANEKLFF
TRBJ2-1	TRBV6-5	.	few	TGTGCCAGCAGGAACCCCGGGACCCCATACGAGCAGTTCTTC	CASRNPGTPYEQFF
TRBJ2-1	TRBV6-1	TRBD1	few	TGTGCCAGCAGAACAGGGGGCTCCAATGAGCAGTTCTTC	CASRTGGSNEQFF
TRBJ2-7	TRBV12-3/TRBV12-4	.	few	TGTGCCAGCAGCCCTGGACAAAACGGCCCCTACGAGCAGTACTTC	CASSPGQNGPYEQYF
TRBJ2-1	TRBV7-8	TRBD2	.	TGTGCCAGCAGCTTAGGGCTAGCGGGAGGGCCGTCCTACAATGAGCAGTGCTTC	CASSLGLAGGPSYNEQCF
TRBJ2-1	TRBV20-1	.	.	TGCAGTGCTTTACCCCCATCGGGTTACAATGAGCAGTTCTTC	CSALPPSGYNEQFF
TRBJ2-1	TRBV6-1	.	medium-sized	TGTGCCAGCAGTTTCGGACAGCCCTCCTACAATGAGCAGTTCTTC	CASSFGQPSYNEQFF
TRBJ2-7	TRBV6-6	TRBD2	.	TGTGCCAGCAGTTCTAGCGGGACCTATTACGAGCAGTACTTC	CASSSSGTYYEQYF
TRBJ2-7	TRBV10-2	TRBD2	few	TGCGCCAGCAGCCTTCCGGGACTAGCGGGAGGAGTCCTAAAGACCTACGAGCAGTACTTC	CASSLPGLAGGVLKTYEQYF
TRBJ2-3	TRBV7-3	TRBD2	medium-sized	TGTGCCAGCAGCCCCAAAGCGGGAGGGGCCACAGATACGCAGTATTTT	CASSPKAGGATDTQYF
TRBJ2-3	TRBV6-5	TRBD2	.	TGTGCCAGCAGTTACCGTAGCGGGGCGGGCACAGATACGCAGTATTTT	CASSYRSGAGTDTQYF
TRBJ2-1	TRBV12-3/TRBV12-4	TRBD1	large	TGTGCCAGCAGTTTAGACGGGACAGGATCGTACAATGAGCAGTTCTTC	CASSLDGTGSYNEQFF
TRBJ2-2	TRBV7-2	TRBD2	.	TGTGCCAGCAGCTTAACAGCGGGAGGGACCGGGGAGCTGTTTTTT	CASSLTAGGTGELFF